This T cell receptor beta chain was sequenced in a study of molecular identifiers for immune sequencing clone quantification. After removal of 3 bases from V and 2 bases from J, the junction contained 4 bases not matched to a gene. Germline CDR1 reads SEHNR; CDR2 reads FQNEAQ (reference sequence). The length of the CDR3 is 14 residues. About this clonotype itself: The antigen is undetermined.

Findings of the study overall: Single-cell amounts of spiked Jurkat TCR RNA were reportedly detectable among approximately 1 million naive cells. Whereas naive cells kept under 1% of molecules in clones above 20 RNA copies, such clones held over 98% in effectors.

Previously described methods and listed TCR primers were used for bulk TCR libraries. TCRdb redid the calling of the PCR reads with MiXCR, one entry per CDR3 protein. The sample lists about 640,000 distinct CDR3 sequences, just under 20% occurring once. The sample taken for sequencing was naive CD8+ T cells from blood, with Jurkat cell RNA spiked in. Documented subset: FACS-sorted CD8+CD4-CCR7+CD45RA+ naive T cells. The V gene is TRBV7-9, the J gene TRBJ2-7; TRBD2 agrees at 7 bases. The TCR originated in a human donor in good health. Some libraries in this study had Jurkat cell RNA spiked in. CDR3 nucleotides: TGTGCCAGCAGCTTCCCTAGCGGAACCTACGAGCAGTACTTC. Protein sequence: CASSFPSGTYEQYF.